The T cell receptor (beta chain) described here comes from a study of blood T cells in healthy people across ages. Trimming cost V 0 bases and J 5 bases; bases outside gene matches: 10. The germline V gene has CDR1 SGHRS and CDR2 YFSETQ. The length of the CDR3 is 16 residues. Findings and limits, study-wide: It was the long-lived donors that had more naive CD4+ cells and higher diversity than aged donors. The study could not conclusively compare naive and antigen-experienced cells, given its unsorted PBMCs.

Next came a second PCR, run for about 7 to 12 cycles, which used a sample-barcoded 5' primer along with a J-beta primer mix. TCRdb fed the 5' RACE reads into MiXCR, producing one record per CDR3 protein. The table shows approximately 760,000 distinct CDR3 sequences, with around 25% occurring only once. As for this clonotype: Its antigen remains unknown.

This sample also appeared in a second study, on T cells of mothers and their children. From that paper: A few healthy Caucasian mothers and their six children were the donors. Whatever RNA was extracted went entirely into cDNA synthesis, at around 1.6 ug per 15 ul.

The sample taken for sequencing was blood. This TCR was sampled from a boy younger than 18 in good health. The chain uses TRBV5-1 and TRBJ2-5; 7 nucleotides match TRBD1. The CDR3 DNA follows: TGCGCCAGCAGCTTGGAGACAGGGCGGTCCATCGAGACCCAGTACTTC. Protein: CASSLETGRSIETQYF.